This T cell receptor (beta chain) emerged from a study of early T cells in non-severe SARS-CoV-2 infection. The overall study: Sequencing used unsorted whole-blood bulk RNA, so chains lack pairing.

A single record per CDR3 protein comes from TCRdb applying MiXCR to the 5' RACE reads. In the table there are roughly 93,000 distinct CDR3 sequences, over 12% of which are singletons. CDR3 size: 12 residues. Trimming took 6 bases from V and 7 from J; bases not matched to a gene: 5. CDR1 and CDR2 (germline): SQVTM, ANQGSEA. The clonotype originates from an adult who was a healthcare worker with PCR-confirmed SARS-CoV-2 infection or an uninfected control (not recorded which). Sequencing was done on a sample of whole blood. The chain couples TRBV29-1 to TRBJ1-1; TRBD1 matches at 10 bases. Here the CDR3 reads CSVTGGEGEAFF. The CDR3 bases are TGCAGCGTGACAGGGGGCGAAGGTGAAGCTTTCTTT. Drawing the rest from reference TRBV29-1 and TRBJ1-1, the complete variable domain is SAVISQKPSRDICQRGTSLTIQCQVDSQVTMMFWYRQQPGQSLTLIATANQGSEATYESGFVIDKFPISRPNLTFSTLTVSNMSPEDSSIYLCSVTGGEGEAFFGQGTRLTVV.